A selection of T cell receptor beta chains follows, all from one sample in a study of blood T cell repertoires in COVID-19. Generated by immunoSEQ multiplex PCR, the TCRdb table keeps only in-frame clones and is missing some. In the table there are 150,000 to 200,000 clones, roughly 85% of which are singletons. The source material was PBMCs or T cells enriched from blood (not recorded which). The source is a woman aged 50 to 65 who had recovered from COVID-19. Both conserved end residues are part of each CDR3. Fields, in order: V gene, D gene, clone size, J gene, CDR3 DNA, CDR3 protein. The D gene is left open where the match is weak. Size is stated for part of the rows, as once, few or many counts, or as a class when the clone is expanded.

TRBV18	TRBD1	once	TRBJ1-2	TGTGCCAGCTCACCTGGACAGGACTTAATTTTC	CASSPGQDLIF
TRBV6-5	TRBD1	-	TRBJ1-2	TGTGCCAGCTCCACGCGTACGGGACAGAACTATGGCTACACCTTC	CASSTRTGQNYGYTF
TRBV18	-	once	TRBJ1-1	TGTGCCAGCTCAAGGACAGAGAACACTGAAGCTTTCTTT	CASSRTENTEAFF
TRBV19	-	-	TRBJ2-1	TGTGCCAGTAGTATAGGCGGGGCAAATGAGCAGTTCTTC	CASSIGGANEQFF
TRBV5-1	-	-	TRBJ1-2	TGCGCCAGCAGCCGGGAGGGGCAGAGATATGGCTACACCTTC	CASSREGQRYGYTF
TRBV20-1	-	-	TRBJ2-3	TGCTCCAGGGTCGGGACAGATACGCAGTATTTT	CSRVGTDTQYF
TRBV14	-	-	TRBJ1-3	TGTGCCAGCAGCCAGCCAGCGCTGGGAAACACCATATATTTT	CASSQPALGNTIYF
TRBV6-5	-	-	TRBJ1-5	TGTGCCAGCAGTTACACGGGTCCTAATCAGCCCCAGCATTTT	CASSYTGPNQPQHF
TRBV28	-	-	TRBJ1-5	TGTGCCAGCAGTCGGGGGCAGCCCCAGCATTTT	CASSRGQPQHF
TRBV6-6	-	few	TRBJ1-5	TGTGCCAGCAGTTACTCCTTCGAAGCGCAGCCCCAGCATTTT	CASSYSFEAQPQHF
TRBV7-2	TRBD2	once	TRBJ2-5	TGTGCCAGCAGCTTAAGGTCGGGGGGTCTTGGTTCGCTAAGAGGGACCCAGTACTTC	CASSLRSGGLGSLRGTQYF
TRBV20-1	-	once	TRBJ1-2	TGCAGTGCTAGAAGGGGCTATGGCTACACCTTC	CSARRGYGYTF
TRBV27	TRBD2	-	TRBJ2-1	TGTGCCAGCAGTCTCCGGGCGGGGGGGAATGAGCAGTTCTTC	CASSLRAGGNEQFF
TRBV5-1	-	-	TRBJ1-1	TGCGCCAGCAGCATGGAGACATTGAACACTGAAGCTTTCTTT	CASSMETLNTEAFF
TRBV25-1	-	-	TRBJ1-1	TGTGCCAGCACGGCAGGTATAATGAACACTGAAGCTTTCTTT	CASTAGIMNTEAFF
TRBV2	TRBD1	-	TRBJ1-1	TGTGCCAGCACCGGACAGGGAAGTCCTGAAGCTTTCTTT	CASTGQGSPEAFF
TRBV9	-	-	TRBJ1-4	TGTGCCAGCAGCGCCCTGGCGAGGGCGGGACCTAATGAAAAACTGTTTTTT	CASSALARAGPNEKLFF
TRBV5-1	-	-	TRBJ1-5	TGCGCCAGCAGCCCCGACGGGGGTCAGCCCCAGCATTTT	CASSPDGGQPQHF
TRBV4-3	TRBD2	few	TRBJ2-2	TGCGCCAGCAGCCAAGCCCTGGGACTAGCGGGTGTCGGGGAGCTGTTTTTT	CASSQALGLAGVGELFF
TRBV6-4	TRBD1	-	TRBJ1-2	TGTGCCAGCAGGCCCACCGACAGGGGGTATGGCTACACCTTC	CASRPTDRGYGYTF
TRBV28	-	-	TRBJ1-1	TGTGCCAGCAGCCCGAGCTTCGACAGGTGGAACACTGAAGCTTTCTTT	CASSPSFDRWNTEAFF
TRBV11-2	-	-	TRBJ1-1	TGTGCCAGCAGCTTCGATGTTTATGATATGCGGGACACTGAAGCTTTCTTT	CASSFDVYDMRDTEAFF
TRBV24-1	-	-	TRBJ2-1	TGTGCCACCGCCGCAGGGGCGGGTGAGCAGTTCTTC	CATAAGAGEQFF
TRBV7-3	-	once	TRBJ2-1	TGTGCCAGCAGCCAGGCGGACTATCAGAGCTCCTACAATGAGCAGTTCTTC	CASSQADYQSSYNEQFF
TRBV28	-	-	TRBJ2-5	TGTGCCAGCAGTTCAGCGGGCGCGTTCGAGACCCAGTACTTC	CASSSAGAFETQYF
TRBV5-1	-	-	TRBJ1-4	TGCGCCAGCAGCCCCGCGGGGGCAAGGGAAAAACTGTTTTTT	CASSPAGAREKLFF
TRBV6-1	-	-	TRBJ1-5	TGTGCCAGCAGTGAAGAGATTTGGAGAGGGTTTTGGGATCAGCCCCAGCATTTT	CASSEEIWRGFWDQPQHF
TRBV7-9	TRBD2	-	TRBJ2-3	TGTGCCAGCAGCTTGAGGACTAGCGGGGGACTCACAGATACGCAGTATTTT	CASSLRTSGGLTDTQYF
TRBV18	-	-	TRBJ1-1	TGTGCCAGCTCACCAATAACGGGAACTGAAGCTTTCTTT	CASSPITGTEAFF
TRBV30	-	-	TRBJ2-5	TGTGCCTGGAGTGCCGCACAGGGTCAAGAGACCCAGTACTTC	CAWSAAQGQETQYF
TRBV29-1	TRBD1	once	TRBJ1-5	TGCAGCGTTGGCGACAGGGGCCCGGGGATGCCCCAGCATTTT	CSVGDRGPGMPQHF
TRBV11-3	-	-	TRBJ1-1	TGTGCCAGCAGCTTAGGGGCAGGAGGGCCGGAAGCTTTCTTT	CASSLGAGGPEAFF
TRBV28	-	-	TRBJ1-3	TGTGCCAGCAGTTTACACAGGGTCGCAAACACCATATATTTT	CASSLHRVANTIYF
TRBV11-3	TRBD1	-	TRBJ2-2	TGTGCCAGCAGCGTCCGGGACAGGGCCACCGGGGAGCTGTTTTTT	CASSVRDRATGELFF
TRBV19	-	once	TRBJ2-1	TGTGCCAGTAGTCAAAACAGGCCCGTATACAATGAGCAGTTCTTC	CASSQNRPVYNEQFF
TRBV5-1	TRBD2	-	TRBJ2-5	TGCGCCAGCAGGACTAGCGGGGGGGCGGAGACCCAGTACTTC	CASRTSGGAETQYF
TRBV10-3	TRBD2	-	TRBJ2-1	TGTGCCATCAGTGCGGCGAGCGGGGGCTCCAATGAGCAGTTCTTC	CAISAASGGSNEQFF
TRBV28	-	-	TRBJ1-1	TGTGCCAGCAGTTTGGGTCAGGTAAACACTGAAGCTTTCTTT	CASSLGQVNTEAFF
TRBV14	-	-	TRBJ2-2	TGTGCCAGCAGCCCCGGCCGAGGCGGGGAGTACACCGGGGAGCTGTTTTTT	CASSPGRGGEYTGELFF
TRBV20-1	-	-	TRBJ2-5	TGCAGTGCTAGTAGGGCCGGGAGTGGCTTAGAGACCCAGTACTTC	CSASRAGSGLETQYF
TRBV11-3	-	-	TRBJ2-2	TGTGCCAACCGGAGAAGCGCGAACACCGGGGAGCTGTTTTTT	CANRRSANTGELFF
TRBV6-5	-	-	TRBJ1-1	TGTGCCAGCAGTTACTCCGGAGGCACTGAAGCTTTCTTT	CASSYSGGTEAFF
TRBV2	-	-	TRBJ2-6	TGTGCCAGCAGTCCTAACACCGGGGGCTCTGGGGCCAACGTCCTGACTTTC	CASSPNTGGSGANVLTF
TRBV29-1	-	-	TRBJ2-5	TGCAGCGCCGCGGAGCGCGGGGAGACCCAGTACTTC	CSAAERGETQYF
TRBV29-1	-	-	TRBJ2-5	TGCAGCTCTAGCATAGCAGTTCAAGAGACCCAGTACTTC	CSSSIAVQETQYF
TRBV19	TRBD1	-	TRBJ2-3	TGTGCCAGTAGTGCGGATCGGACAGGGGGCTCGGATACGCAGTATTTT	CASSADRTGGSDTQYF
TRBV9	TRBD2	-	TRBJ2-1	TGTGCCAGCAGCGCCATGACTAGCGGAAAATTTTACAATGAGCAGTTCTTC	CASSAMTSGKFYNEQFF
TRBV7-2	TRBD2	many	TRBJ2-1	TGTGCCAGCAGCTCCGCCCCTAGCGGGAGCTCCTACAATGAGCAGTTCTTC	CASSSAPSGSSYNEQFF
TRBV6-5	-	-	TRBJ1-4	TGTGCCAGCAGTTACTGGGAGAATGAAAAACTGTTTTTT	CASSYWENEKLFF
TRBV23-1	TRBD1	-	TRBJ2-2	TGCGCCAGCAGCCAGCACAGGGGGCGCTTGCCCGGGGAGCTGTTTTTT	CASSQHRGRLPGELFF
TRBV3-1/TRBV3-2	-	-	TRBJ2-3	TGTGCCAGCAGCCAAGTAGGTGCGGGGAGCACAGATACGCAGTATTTT	CASSQVGAGSTDTQYF
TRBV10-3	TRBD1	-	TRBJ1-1	TGTGCCATAACGGACAGGGTGAGCACTGAAGCTTTCTTT	CAITDRVSTEAFF